This T cell receptor beta chain was documented in a study of blood T cell repertoires in COVID-19. In the study overall: Samples of COVID-19 (acute and convalescent) were obtained from the United States, Italy and Spain. PBMCs, B-cell-depleted T cells, or T cells provided the cDNA or gDNA that made up the material.

The germline V gene has CDR1 SGDLS and CDR2 YYNGEE. The V end lost 4 bases, the J end lost 6 bases, and 16 bases lay between the germline ends. The CDR3 totals 14 residues. Authors' processing steps: Amplifying reference gene primers gave estimates of nucleated cell counts. The data were produced by immunoSEQ multiplex PCR, yet TCRdb's version contains in-frame clones alone and is incomplete. V and J calls and clone size are copied from that table; D and trimming were computed from the DNA. The table lists 220,000 or so clones, about 85% of them singletons, with 4% to 6% in the top ten. Material for sequencing was peripheral blood. This clonotype was obtained from a woman aged 55-70 years who had recovered from COVID-19. The chain has TRBV9 and TRBJ2-5; TRBD2 is a possible D gene (6 bases). Here the CDR3 reads CASSPPEGSKTQYF. The CDR3 region has the DNA TGTGCCAGCAGCCCCCCGGAGGGATCCAAGACCCAGTACTTC.